The clone carrying this T cell receptor beta chain has ten or more counts. This sample stems from a study of human T cells and chemical hapten exposure. In germline, CDR1 is MNHNS, CDR2 SASEGT. The length of the CDR3 is 14 residues. V lost 7 bases, J lost 4 bases, and 6 bases stayed unmatched. In the authors' methods: Sequenced samples showed a median of approximately 100,000 TCRs each, with counts running from around 24,000 to 710,000. TCRdb re-called the RACE reads with MiXCR, one entry per CDR3 protein. TCRdb, not the authors, supplied the V and J calls. This sample has about 87,000 distinct CDR3 sequences, with roughly 8.8% found just once. The time point is: pre-sensitization, week 0. Treatment given: therapeutic diphenylcyclopropenone sensitization with weekly scalp DPC. Whole blood, unfractionated, served as the material for total RNA extraction.

The specimen was whole blood, collected in connection with sensitization to the hapten diphenylcyclopropenone (DPC). This rearrangement joins TRBV6-1 to TRBJ2-1; 8 nucleotides align to TRBD2. The TCR comes from a woman in her thirties or forties with alopecia areata. Some clones in this sample may be carry-over from other donors' samples. The CDR3 reads CASMGLGGYNEQFF. DNA for the CDR3: TGTGCCAGCATGGGACTAGGAGGGTACAATGAGCAGTTCTTC.